Listed here is a single TCR beta chain. It lacks a known antigen. Base qualities are not provided; no much larger clone lies one nucleotide away. Reading the germline V gene gives CDR1 SNHLY and CDR2 FYNNEI. The CDR3 goes from the cysteine to the phenylalanine over 15 residues. Only CDR3 DNA is held: 45 bases, read in frame from base 1. After removal of 8 bases from V and 2 bases from J, the junction retains 7 bases not matched to a gene. TCRbeta CDR3 regions were amplified from genomic DNA using the immunoSEQ Assay, a bias-controlled multiplex PCR. The study's processing was this. Within the assay, amplification of reference gene primers was used to estimate how many nucleated cells each sample contained. To quantify the absolute abundance of each unique TCRbeta CDR3 rearrangement, sequence reads were collapsed and filtered. Productive Simpson clonality was computed per sample as the square root of Simpson's diversity index over productive rearrangements. TCRdb carries this immuneACCESS record with in-frame sequences only. Its versions omit some clonotypes, under half of them owing to an unresolved V gene in the studies checked, with the rest unexplained. V and J calls and clone size are copied from that table; D and trimming were computed from the DNA. The sample table lists hundreds of thousands of clones, over 75% of them with a count of one. The top ten hold 4.3% of the sample.

This record comes from a study of blood T cell repertoires in COVID-19 (TCRdb year 2020). About the study as a whole: Samples from collaborators originated in the United States, Italy and Spain and spanned both the acute and convalescent phases of COVID-19. Sample metadata almost always included a de-identified subject ID, COVID-19 status, age in years and sex. The samples were drawn from two sources: the first 160 participants of the ongoing ImmuneRACE study, and over 950 subjects contributed by 6 global collaborators. Subjects who had been exposed to COVID-19, were actively infected with it, or had recovered from it provided the deeply sampled blood TCRbeta repertoires that made up the dataset. The repertoires were made available in a free public database intended to serve as a resource for research on the immune response to SARS-CoV-2. The material from the prospective study consisted of cDNA or gDNA derived from T cells, B-cell-depleted T cells, or PBMCs. Where available, HLA class I and class II types were taken from metadata supplied by the sample provider and were not determined by assay-based typing. Study-wide conclusions, independent of this receptor: The quantity of clinical and demographic metadata differed by source and by participant and was supplied without curation.

Participants in the prospective study were aged roughly 18 to 100 years, lived in 20 to 25 United States geographic areas, and enrolled through a virtual design. In the prospective study, cohorts were assigned on the basis of participant-reported clinical history obtained from a screening survey and a study questionnaire. Mobile phlebotomists in the prospective study collected whole blood, serum and a nasopharyngeal or oropharyngeal swab from every participant. Participants in the prospective study had the option to provide additional blood draws and questionnaires over a roughly 2-month period. Before DNA extraction, blood samples from the prospective study were shipped at room temperature or frozen.

The sequence links TRBV2 to TRBJ2-3, with 10 bases in between that match TRBD2. The TCR was taken from a man aged 25-40 years with acute COVID-19. Sequencing input: PBMCs or T cells enriched from blood (not recorded which). In nucleotides, the sequence is TGTGCCAGCGGAACTAGCGGGGTCGTCACAGATACGCAGTATTTT. This sequence encodes CASGTSGVVTDTQYF. This CDR3, with the reference TRBV2 and TRBJ2-3 proteins standing in past its ends, gives the full variable domain EPEVTQTPSHQVTQMGQEVILRCVPISNHLYFYWYRQILGQKVEFLVSFYNNEISEKSEIFDDQFSVERPDGSNFTLKIRSTKLEDSAMYFCASGTSGVVTDTQYFGPGTRLTVL.